The 27 T cell receptor beta chains below come from one sample, sequenced in a study of T cells in Graves' hyperthyroidism and ophthalmopathy. TCR beta CDR3 regions were amplified from RNA transcripts. Researchers ran a first-round RT-PCR on the TCR CDR3 using the HTBI primer set. TCRdb ran MiXCR on the multiplex PCR reads and lists one entry per CDR3 protein. The repertoire includes 500,000 to 750,000 distinct CDR3 sequences, about 45% of them detected once, and approximately 7.5% sits in the top ten. Sequenced input: peripheral blood or thyroid tissue (not recorded which). These receptors were collected from a woman aged 18-30 years with Graves' hyperthyroidism.

This clonotype was observed many times. V gene TRBV27 combines with J gene TRBJ2-5, with D perhaps assigned TRBD1 or TRBD2 (5 bases each). The CDR3 is 14 residues long. V lost 5 bases to trimming and J lost 5 bases, with 15 bases between them. Germline V lookup: CDR1 MNHEY, CDR2 SMNVEV (reference sequence). CDR3 coding DNA: TGTGCCAGCAGTCACGGGACCCTAGGTGAGACCCAGTACTTC. Translated: CASSHGTLGETQYF.

This clonotype was detected many times. The CDR3 DNA reads TGCAGTGCTAGACCTGGCACCATGAACACTGAAGCTTTCTTT. Translated, it gives CSARPGTMNTEAFF. This sequence joins TRBV20-1 and TRBJ1-1; D unresolved. This CDR3 contains 14 residues. Germline V gives CDR1 DFQATT, CDR2 SNEGSKA (reference sequence). V shed 2 bases and J shed 0 bases, with 10 bases lying between them.

V and J are TRBV9 and TRBJ2-7; 7 bases match TRBD2. With 0 bases clipped from V and 3 bases from J, the junction kept 9 bases outside the gene matches. This CDR3 has 16 residues. Germline V gene data show CDR1 as SGDLS and CDR2 as YYNGEE. CDR3 sequence: CASSVGGDYPLYEQYF. CDR3 sequence (DNA): TGTGCCAGCAGCGTAGGGGGGGACTACCCCCTCTACGAGCAGTACTTC.

This clonotype was counted at least ten times. The chain uses TRBV5-1 and TRBJ2-2, with a tentative D call TRBD2 (5 bases). The CDR3 covers 14 residues. Germline V gene lookup returns CDR1 SGHRS and CDR2 YFSETQ. The germline V and J ends were trimmed by 2 bases and 5 bases, with 10 bases remaining between them. CDR3 nucleotides: TGCGCCAGCAGCTTTAGCGCACCAACCGGGGAGCTGTTTTTT. Its translation: CASSFSAPTGELFF.

The chain is built from TRBV6-4 and TRBJ1-5; 7 bases agree with TRBD1. The CDR3 has 12 amino acids. Trimming removed 2 bases from V and 8 bases from J; junction bases left unmatched: 0. Germline V gene data show CDR1 as MRHNA and CDR2 as SNTAGT. CDR3 coding DNA: TGTGCCAGCAGTGACACAGGGGAGCCCCAGCATTTT. It encodes CASSDTGEPQHF.

The V gene is TRBV7-9, the J gene TRBJ1-4; D remains unclear. The CDR3 has 13 residues. Germline CDR1 and CDR2: SEHNR and FQNEAQ (reference sequence). V was cut by 4 bases and J by 8 bases, with 11 bases left in between. The CDR3 spells CASSYSGREKLFF. CDR3 sequence (DNA): TGTGCCAGCAGCTATAGCGGGAGGGAAAAACTGTTTTTT.

This clonotype was detected ten times or more. The chain couples TRBV7-3 to TRBJ2-2; TRBD2 agrees at 9 bases. The V and J ends lost 5 bases and 7 bases, in that order; junction bases with no gene match: 11. CDR1 is SGHTA, CDR2 FQGTGA, per germline. CDR3 length: 16 residues. CDR3 in amino acids: CASSQPGGRAGGELFF. CDR3 sequence (DNA): TGTGCCAGCAGCCAACCAGGCGGGAGGGCCGGCGGGGAGCTGTTTTTT.

The rearrangement uses TRBV20-1 and TRBJ2-5; 16 bases are a match to TRBD2. The J segment lost 5 bases and the V segment lost 7 bases, leaving 10 bases of the junction unmatched. Germline V lookup: CDR1 DFQATT, CDR2 SNEGSKA (reference sequence). This CDR3 comprises 16 residues. In DNA, the CDR3 is TGCAGTGTTAAAATACCGGGACTAGCGGGGGGGGAGACCCAGTACTTC. It encodes CSVKIPGLAGGETQYF.

This clonotype was recorded many times. The rearrangement links TRBV4-2 to TRBJ1-4; 7 positions agree with TRBD1. The J segment lost 6 bases and the V segment lost 1 base, leaving 2 bases of the junction unmatched. This CDR3 contains 14 residues. Germline CDR1 reads LGHNA; CDR2 reads YNFKEQ. CDR3 loop: CASSQAGGDEKLFF. Here the CDR3 DNA reads TGTGCCAGCAGCCAAGCAGGGGGGGATGAAAAACTGTTTTTT.

This clonotype was seen at least ten times. CDR3 in DNA: TGTGCCATCAAGAACCGACAGGGAACTAACTATGGCTACACCTTC. The encoded protein is CAIKNRQGTNYGYTF. V usage is TRBV10-3 and J usage is TRBJ1-2; 7 bases map to TRBD1. Trimming took 7 bases from V and 0 from J; bases not matched to a gene: 8. Looked up from germline, CDR1 is ENHRY and CDR2 is SYGVKD. CDR3 length equals 15 residues.

The chain couples TRBV5-1 to TRBJ2-7; D unclear. CDR1 is SGHRS and CDR2 is YFSETQ in the germline V gene. CDR3 size: 15 residues. Trimming removed 0 bases at V and 1 base at J, with 11 bases between. This CDR3 is CASSLGHVGSYEQYF. The CDR3 DNA reads TGCGCCAGCAGCTTGGGACACGTCGGGTCCTACGAGCAGTACTTC.

This clonotype has just a few counts. The chain employs TRBV20-1 and TRBJ2-1, with a tentative D call TRBD1 (6 bases). CDR1 is DFQATT and CDR2 is SNEGSKA in the germline V gene (reference sequence). V dropped 5 bases and J dropped 8 bases, with 13 bases sitting between them. The CDR3 extends over 12 amino acids. CDR3 bases: TGCAGTGCTCGACTCTCAGGGGATGAGCAGTTCTTC. Amino acid sequence: CSARLSGDEQFF.

This chain joins TRBV20-1 and TRBJ2-5; TRBD2 might be the D (5 bases). CDR3 size: 15 residues. With 1 base removed from V and 5 bases from J, the gap between germline ends came to 17 bases. Germline V gives CDR1 DFQATT, CDR2 SNEGSKA (reference sequence). Here the CDR3 DNA reads TGCAGTGCTAGAGTTGCGGGTACAGAGGGTGAGACCCAGTACTTC. As protein: CSARVAGTEGETQYF.

This clonotype was seen just once. The rearrangement links TRBV9 to TRBJ2-2, with 10 positions matching TRBD2. CDR1 is SGDLS, CDR2 YYNGEE, per germline. CDR3 size: 17 residues. V lost 3 bases, J lost 5 bases, and 10 bases stayed unmatched. This CDR3 reads CASSGRASGSKTGELFF. The DNA of the CDR3 is TGTGCCAGCAGCGGTAGAGCTAGCGGGAGCAAGACCGGGGAGCTGTTTTTT.

There are many counts of this clonotype. The CDR3 loop reads CSASGSVRETQYF. In nucleotides, the CDR3 is TGCAGTGCTAGTGGTTCAGTTCGAGAGACCCAGTACTTC. V usage is TRBV20-1 and J usage is TRBJ2-5, with D unresolved. V was cut by 3 bases and J by 4 bases, with 12 bases left in between. This CDR3 contains 13 residues. The germline gives CDR1 DFQATT, CDR2 SNEGSKA (reference sequence).

This clonotype was detected ten times or more. The rearrangement joins TRBV7-2 to TRBJ2-6; tentatively, D is TRBD1 (6 bases). Germline assignment: CDR1 SGHTA and CDR2 FQGNSA. There are 16 residues in the CDR3. V was cut by 1 base and J by 4 bases, with 11 bases left in between. For the CDR3, the DNA is TGTGCCAGCAGCTTAGGTGCAGGGGCCGGGGCCAACGTCCTGACTTTC. It encodes CASSLGAGAGANVLTF.

There are a few counts of this clonotype. The chain recombines TRBV7-2 with TRBJ2-7, with D possibly matching TRBD2 (5 bases). Germline V CDR1 and CDR2: SGHTA, FQGNSA. Trimming removed 0 bases at V and 1 base at J, with 13 bases between. CDR3 length equals 16 residues. Written as DNA, the CDR3 is TGTGCCAGCAGCTTAGCGGGTAGCGTTTTTTCCTACGAGCAGTACTTC. Translated: CASSLAGSVFSYEQYF.

The genes are TRBV20-1 and TRBJ2-5; 9 nucleotides agree with TRBD2. The V segment lost 0 bases and the J segment 1 base; nucleotides outside the gene matches: 6. There are 16 residues in the CDR3. CDR1 is DFQATT and CDR2 is SNEGSKA in the germline V gene (reference sequence). The CDR3 spells CSARDPSGRIQETQYF. CDR3 sequence (DNA): TGCAGTGCTAGAGATCCGAGCGGGAGGATCCAAGAGACCCAGTACTTC.

The chain uses TRBV29-1 and TRBJ2-7, with 13 bases identical to TRBD2. The V segment lost 7 bases and the J segment 9 bases; nucleotides outside the gene matches: 15. Germline CDR1 is SQVTM and CDR2 is ANQGSEA. This CDR3 has 15 residues. CDR3 in amino acids: CSERRWTSGGYSQYF. The CDR3 DNA reads TGCAGCGAGAGGCGGTGGACTAGCGGGGGCTACTCGCAGTACTTC.

This rearrangement joins TRBV5-4 to TRBJ2-7; D unclear. The CDR3 covers 14 residues. Germline CDR1 is SGHNT and CDR2 is YYREEE (reference sequence). V lost 2 bases and J lost 4, with 13 bases in between. The CDR3 is CASSFPCRLYEQYF. CDR3 nucleotides: TGTGCCAGCAGCTTCCCTTGCAGGTTATACGAGCAGTACTTC.

The chain employs TRBV29-1 and TRBJ1-2; 12 nucleotides line up with TRBD1. V was clipped by 7 bases and J by 7 bases; unmatched bases: 10. CDR1 is SQVTM and CDR2 is ANQGSEA in the germline V gene. This CDR3 is 14 amino acids long. The CDR3 reads CSAEGQGALGGYTF. The CDR3, as DNA: TGCAGCGCTGAGGGACAGGGGGCGTTAGGTGGCTACACCTTC.

This clonotype was detected ten times or more. The V gene is TRBV19, the J gene TRBJ1-5, with a tentative D call TRBD1 (5 bases). The germline CDR1 and CDR2 sequences are LNHDA and SQIVND (reference sequence). The V gene lost 6 bases and the J gene lost 1 base, with 16 bases spanning the gap. The CDR3 loop spans 16 amino acids. The CDR3 DNA reads TGTGCCAGTAGGACCGGGAGGGGAGAGAGCAATCAGCCCCAGCATTTT. This encodes CASRTGRGESNQPQHF.

The genes are TRBV9 and TRBJ1-3, with D maybe TRBD1 (6 bases). V was pared by 2 bases and J by 4 bases, with 10 bases between. Germline CDR1 is SGDLS and CDR2 is YYNGEE. This CDR3 is built from 14 residues. The CDR3 here is CASSVGGAGNTIYF. The CDR3 coding sequence is TGTGCCAGCAGCGTGGGGGGCGCCGGAAACACCATATATTTT.

At least ten counts were recorded for this clonotype. The chain recombines TRBV19 with TRBJ1-4; the D is unclear. Trimming cost V 5 bases and J 0 bases, with 10 bases left between them. Germline V gene data show CDR1 as LNHDA and CDR2 as SQIVND (reference sequence). The length of the CDR3 is 15 residues. DNA of the CDR3: TGTGCCAGTAGTCCACAGCCCGCAACTAATGAAAAACTGTTTTTT. Its translation: CASSPQPATNEKLFF. Drawing the rest from reference TRBV19 and TRBJ1-4, the complete variable domain is DGGITQSPKYLFRKEGQNVTLSCEQNLNHDAMYWYRQDPGQGLRLIYYSQIVNDFQKGDIAEGYSVSREKKESFPLTVTSAQKNPTAFYLCASSPQPATNEKLFFGSGTQLSVL.

Remarks on this clonotype: The junction departs from the called germline gene at one end, perhaps through a read error. This chain joins TRBV10-3 and TRBJ1-1; D is unresolved. The CDR3 loop spans 13 amino acids. CDR1 is ENHRY, CDR2 SYGVKD, per germline. CDR3 nucleotide sequence: TGTGCCATCAGTGAAGTCAAAAACGCTGAAGCATTCTTT. Its protein is CAISEVKNAEAFF.

The chain joins TRBV6-5 to TRBJ1-1, with D possibly matching TRBD1 (5 bases). Germline V CDR1 and CDR2: MNHEY, SVGAGI. Trimming took off 10 bases at V and 0 bases at J, with 21 bases between the two ends. The CDR3 spans 16 residues. In nucleotides, the CDR3 is TGTGCCATCAAGGGGACGGACTCATACATGAACACTGAAGCTTTCTTT. Amino acids: CAIKGTDSYMNTEAFF.

The sample holds many counts of this clonotype. This rearrangement joins TRBV2 to TRBJ2-3, with a possible D match to TRBD2 (5 bases). The V and J ends lost 6 bases and 0 bases respectively, with 10 bases between them. The CDR3 spans 14 residues. Germline-derived CDR1 and CDR2 are SNHLY and FYNNEI. The CDR3 nucleotides read TGTGCCAGCAGAGCGGACTCGAGCACAGATACGCAGTATTTT. It codes for CASRADSSTDTQYF.